The T cell receptor (beta chain) under discussion was sequenced for a study of technical replicates of blood from a few donors. CDR3 length equals 15 residues. J gave up 9 bases and V 3 bases, and 8 bases lay outside the gene matches. The germline V gene encodes CDR1 SNHLY and CDR2 FYNNEI. Generated by immunoSEQ multiplex PCR, the TCRdb table keeps only in-frame clones and is missing some. Counted here are under 85,000 clones, approximately 84% occurring once; the ten biggest clones make up approximately 4.7%. The V gene is TRBV2, the J gene TRBJ2-1, with 10 bases that match TRBD2. The source of this sequence is a human donor in good health. Some clones in this sample may be carry-over from other donors' samples. Material: PBMCs. This CDR3 reads CASSDLAGEWSEQFF. CDR3 coding DNA: TGTGCCAGCAGTGACCTAGCGGGGGAGTGGAGTGAGCAGTTCTTC.